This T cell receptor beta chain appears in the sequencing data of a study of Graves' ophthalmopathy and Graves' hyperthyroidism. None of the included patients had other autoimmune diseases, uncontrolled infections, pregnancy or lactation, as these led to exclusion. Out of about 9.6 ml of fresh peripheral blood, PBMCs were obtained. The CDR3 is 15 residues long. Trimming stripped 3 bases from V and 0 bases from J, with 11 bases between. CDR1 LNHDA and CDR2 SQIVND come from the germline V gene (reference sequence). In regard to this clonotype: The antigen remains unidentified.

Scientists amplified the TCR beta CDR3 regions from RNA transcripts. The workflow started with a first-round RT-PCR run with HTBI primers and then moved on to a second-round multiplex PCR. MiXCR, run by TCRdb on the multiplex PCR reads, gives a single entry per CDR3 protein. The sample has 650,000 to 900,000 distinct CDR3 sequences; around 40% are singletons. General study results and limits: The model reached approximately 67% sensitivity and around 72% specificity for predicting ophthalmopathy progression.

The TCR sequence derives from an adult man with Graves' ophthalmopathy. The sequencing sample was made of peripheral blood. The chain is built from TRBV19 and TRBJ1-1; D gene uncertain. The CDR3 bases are TGTGCCAGTAGTATTGGGGTTATCATGAACACTGAAGCTTTCTTT. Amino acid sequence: CASSIGVIMNTEAFF.